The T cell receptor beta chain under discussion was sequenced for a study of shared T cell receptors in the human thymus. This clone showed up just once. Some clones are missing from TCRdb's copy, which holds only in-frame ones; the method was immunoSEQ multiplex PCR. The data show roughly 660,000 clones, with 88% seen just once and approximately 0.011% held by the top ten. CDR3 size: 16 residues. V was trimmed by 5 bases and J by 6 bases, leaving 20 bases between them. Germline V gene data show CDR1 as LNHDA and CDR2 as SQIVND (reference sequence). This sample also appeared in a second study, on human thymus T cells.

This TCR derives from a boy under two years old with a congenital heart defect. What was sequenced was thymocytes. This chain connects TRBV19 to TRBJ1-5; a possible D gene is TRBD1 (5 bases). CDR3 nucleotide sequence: TGTGCCAGTAGTGGGGGGGGTGGGGTAATAGGTCAGCCCCAGCATTTT. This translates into CASSGGGGVIGQPQHF.